This TCR beta chain was observed in a study of CD4 T cells in relation to SARS-CoV-2 and coronaviruses. The wider study: PBMCs were cultured with antigen for over nine days before TCR beta sequencing. No peptide or an HIV-1 Nef peptide pool served as negative control.

Before the COVID-19 pandemic, during about 2010-2019, CD4+ T cells were taken from unexposed donors. The cells were cultured for about ten days before CD4+ T cells were isolated. Unexposed-donor CD4+ T cells were probed with SARS-CoV-2 S/N and four cold-coronavirus spikes, cells permitting. Here immunoSEQ multiplex PCR was the method, and the copy in TCRdb shows in-frame clones only, minus some. The profile shows almost 30,000 clones, more than 75% of them singletons. Points on this clone: Its antigen is unknown.

Study results and limitations: This crossreactivity analysis covered spike protein alone, no other viral proteins.

The source of this sequence is a human donor in good health. What was sequenced was CD4+ T cells from PBMCs, cultured in vitro.

CDR3 coding DNA: TGCGCCAGCAGCACCGGGACAGGGAACACCGGGGAGCTGTTTTTT. Translating gives CASSTGTGNTGELFF. The V gene is TRBV5-1, the J gene TRBJ2-2; 8 bases align to TRBD1. CDR1 and CDR2 from the germline V gene are SGHRS and YFSETQ. V was pared by 4 bases and J by 1 base, with 3 bases of the junction left unmatched. This CDR3 has 15 amino acids.